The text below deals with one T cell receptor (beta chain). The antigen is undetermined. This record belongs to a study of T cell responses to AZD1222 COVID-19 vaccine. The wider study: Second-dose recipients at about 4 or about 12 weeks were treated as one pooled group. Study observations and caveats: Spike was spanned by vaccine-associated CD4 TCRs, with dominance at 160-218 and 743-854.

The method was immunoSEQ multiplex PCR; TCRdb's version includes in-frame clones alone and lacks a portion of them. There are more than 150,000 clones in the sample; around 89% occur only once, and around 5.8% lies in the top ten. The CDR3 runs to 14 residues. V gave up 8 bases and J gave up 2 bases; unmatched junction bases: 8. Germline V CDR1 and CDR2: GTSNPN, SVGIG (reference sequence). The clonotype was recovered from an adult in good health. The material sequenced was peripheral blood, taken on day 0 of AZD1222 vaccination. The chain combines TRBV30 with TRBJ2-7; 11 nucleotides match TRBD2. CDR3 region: CAVAGTSGPYEQYF. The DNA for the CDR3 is TGTGCCGTGGCCGGGACTAGCGGACCCTACGAGCAGTACTTC.